The text below deals with one TCR beta chain. Its antigen is currently unknown. The data were taken from a study of OX40 agonist ivuxolimab in advanced cancers. Trimming removed 5 bases from V and 4 bases from J; junction bases left unmatched: 3. Germline values: CDR1 MNHEY, CDR2 SVGAGI. The CDR3 length is 14 residues. This table comes from immunoSEQ multiplex PCR, and its TCRdb copy is limited to in-frame clones, with some not included. This table holds about 54,000 clones, approximately 90% found once. General study points: Clones of CD4+ and CD8+ blood T cells grew by week 6 at doses of 0.1 to 3.0 mg/kg. More expanded clones were found, on average, in CD8+ than in CD4+ T cells.

The chain recombines TRBV6-5 with TRBJ1-1; TRBD1 matches 11 bases. The sequencing used CD4+ or CD8+ T cells sorted from blood, collected in a trial of the OX40 agonist ivuxolimab. This TCR was sampled from an adult with an advanced solid tumor such as melanoma, head and neck, liver or kidney cancer. For the CDR3, the DNA is TGTGCCAGCAGTAGGGACAGGGGGGGCACTGAAGCTTTCTTT. It yields the protein CASSRDRGGTEAFF.